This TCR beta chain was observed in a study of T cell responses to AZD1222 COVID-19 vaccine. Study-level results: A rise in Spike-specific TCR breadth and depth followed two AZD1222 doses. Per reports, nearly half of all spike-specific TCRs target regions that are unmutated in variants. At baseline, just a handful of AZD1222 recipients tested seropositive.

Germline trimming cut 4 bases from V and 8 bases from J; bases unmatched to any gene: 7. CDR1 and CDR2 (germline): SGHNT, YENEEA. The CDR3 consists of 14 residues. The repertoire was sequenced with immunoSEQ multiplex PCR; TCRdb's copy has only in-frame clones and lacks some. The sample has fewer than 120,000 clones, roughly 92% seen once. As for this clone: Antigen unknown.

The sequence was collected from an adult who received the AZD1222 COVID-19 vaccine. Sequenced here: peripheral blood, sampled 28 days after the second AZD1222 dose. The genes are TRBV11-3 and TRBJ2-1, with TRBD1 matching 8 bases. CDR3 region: CASSWTGMGDEQFF. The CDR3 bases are TGTGCCAGCAGCTGGACAGGGATGGGGGATGAGCAGTTCTTC.